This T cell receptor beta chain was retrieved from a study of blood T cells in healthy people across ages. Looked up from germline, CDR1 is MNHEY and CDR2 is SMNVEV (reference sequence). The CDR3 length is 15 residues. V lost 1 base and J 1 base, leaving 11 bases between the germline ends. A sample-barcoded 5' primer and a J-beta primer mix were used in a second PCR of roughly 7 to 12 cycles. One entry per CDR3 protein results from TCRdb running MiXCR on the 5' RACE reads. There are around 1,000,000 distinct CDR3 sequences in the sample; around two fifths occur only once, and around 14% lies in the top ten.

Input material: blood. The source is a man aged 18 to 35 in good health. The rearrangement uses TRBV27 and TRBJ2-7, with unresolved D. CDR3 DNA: TGTGCCAGCAGTTTATTCCGCTCCCCATCCTACGAGCAGTACTTC. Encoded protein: CASSLFRSPSYEQYF.